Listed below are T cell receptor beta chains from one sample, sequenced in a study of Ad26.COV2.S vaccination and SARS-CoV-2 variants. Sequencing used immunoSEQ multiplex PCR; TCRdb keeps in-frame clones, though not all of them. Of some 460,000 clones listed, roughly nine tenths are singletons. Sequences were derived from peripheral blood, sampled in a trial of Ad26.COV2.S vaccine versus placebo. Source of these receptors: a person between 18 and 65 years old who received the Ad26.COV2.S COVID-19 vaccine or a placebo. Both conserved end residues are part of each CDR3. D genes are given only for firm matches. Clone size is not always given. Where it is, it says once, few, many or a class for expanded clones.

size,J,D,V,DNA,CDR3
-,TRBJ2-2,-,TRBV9,TGTGCCAGCAGCGTATCATTGACCGGGGAGCTGTTTTTT,CASSVSLTGELFF
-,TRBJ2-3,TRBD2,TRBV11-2,TGTGCCAGCAGCTTTAGCGGGGGAGGGCCCACAGATACGCAGTATTTT,CASSFSGGGPTDTQYF
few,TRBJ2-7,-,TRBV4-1,TGCGCCAGCAGCCAAGCCTTGGACAGATACTACGAGCAGTACTTC,CASSQALDRYYEQYF
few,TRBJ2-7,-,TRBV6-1,TGTGCCAGCAGTGAAGCTTACAGCTACGAGCAGTACTTC,CASSEAYSYEQYF
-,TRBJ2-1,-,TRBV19,TGTGCCAGTAGTATGGCTGAAGGGTCATCCTACAATGAGCAGTTCTTC,CASSMAEGSSYNEQFF
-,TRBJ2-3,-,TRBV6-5,TGTGCCAGCAGTTCTGGACAGCGCACAGATACGCAGTATTTT,CASSSGQRTDTQYF
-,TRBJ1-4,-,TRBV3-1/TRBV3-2,TGTGCCAGCAGTCAGGGGCGGGAAAAACTGTTTTTT,CASSQGREKLFF
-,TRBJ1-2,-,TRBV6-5,TGTGCCAGCAGTCGGACACTAAACTATGGCTACACCTTC,CASSRTLNYGYTF
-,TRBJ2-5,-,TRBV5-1,TGCGCCAGCAGTTTGGGGCGGGGAAGCTCCCGGTACCAAGAGACCCAGTACTTC,CASSLGRGSSRYQETQYF
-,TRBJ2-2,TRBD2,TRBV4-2,TGTGCCAGCAGCCAAGTAGCGGGGGGCCAGTTCGGGGAGCTGTTTTTT,CASSQVAGGQFGELFF
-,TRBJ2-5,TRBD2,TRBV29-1,TGCAGCTTCGTGACTAGCGAGCAAGAGACCCAGTACTTC,CSFVTSEQETQYF
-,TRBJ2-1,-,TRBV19,TGTGCCAGTAGTATAGGTTCGAGCTTTAAGGGTGGTGAGCAGTTCTTC,CASSIGSSFKGGEQFF
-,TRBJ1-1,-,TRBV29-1,TGCAGCGCTAGGAGTGTGGCGAACACTGAAGCTTTCTTT,CSARSVANTEAFF
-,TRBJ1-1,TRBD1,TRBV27,TGTGCCAGCAGTTTGCAGGGGGACACTGAAGCTTTCTTT,CASSLQGDTEAFF
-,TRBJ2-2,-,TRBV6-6,TGTGCCAGCAGCCGTCAGCACACCGGGGAGCTGTTTTTT,CASSRQHTGELFF
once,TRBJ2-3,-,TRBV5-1,TGCGCCAGCAGCTTGTTATCCGGTAGCACAGATACGCAGTATTTT,CASSLLSGSTDTQYF
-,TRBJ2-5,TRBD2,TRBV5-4,TGTGCCAGCAGCTTGAGGACTAGCGGGGTTGGGAAAGAGACCCAGTACTTC,CASSLRTSGVGKETQYF
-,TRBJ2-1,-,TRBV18,TGTGCCAGCTCACCAATTGACTCCATCCCCTACAATGAGCAGTTCTTC,CASSPIDSIPYNEQFF
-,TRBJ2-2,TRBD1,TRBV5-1,TGCGCCAGCAGCTTGGAAGGCAGGGGGACCGGGGAGCTGTTTTTT,CASSLEGRGTGELFF
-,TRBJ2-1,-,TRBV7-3,TGTGCCAGCGCCTTAAGGGAAGGCGCCTACAATGAGCAGTTCTTC,CASALREGAYNEQFF
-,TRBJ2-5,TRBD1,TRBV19,TGTGCCAGTACCCTGACAGGGGGAGGAGAGACCCAGTACTTC,CASTLTGGGETQYF
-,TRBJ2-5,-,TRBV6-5,TGTGCCAGCAGAGGGCCAGGGACCCAGTACTTC,CASRGPGTQYF
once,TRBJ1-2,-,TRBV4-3,TGCGCCAGCAGCCAAGGGGGGTGGGCCTATGGCTACACCTTC,CASSQGGWAYGYTF
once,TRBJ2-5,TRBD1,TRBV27,TGTGCCAGCAGTGTAAGGAACAGGGGGCGAGCGGAGACCCAGTACTTC,CASSVRNRGRAETQYF
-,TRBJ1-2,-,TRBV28,TGTGCCAGCAGCCCCGGACAGAACTATGGCTACACCTTC,CASSPGQNYGYTF
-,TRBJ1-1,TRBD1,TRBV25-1,TGTGCCAGCAGTGAATATGGGACAGGGGTAAACACTGAAGCTTTCTTT,CASSEYGTGVNTEAFF
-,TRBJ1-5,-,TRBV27,TGTGCCAGCAGTCCCCGACAGAGCAATCAGCCCCAGCATTTT,CASSPRQSNQPQHF
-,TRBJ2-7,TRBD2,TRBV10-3,TGTGCCTCCGGGCCCGGGACTAACATATACGAGCAGTACTTC,CASGPGTNIYEQYF
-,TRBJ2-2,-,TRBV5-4,TGTGCCAGCAGCTTGTATCTTGGGACTGCGACCGGGGAGCTGTTTTTT,CASSLYLGTATGELFF
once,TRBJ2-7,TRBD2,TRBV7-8,TGTGCCAGCAGAACCGGGACTAGCGGGATTGAGCAGTACTTC,CASRTGTSGIEQYF
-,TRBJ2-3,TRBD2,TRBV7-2,TGTGCCAGCAGCTTAGGACCTAGCGGGGGCGGGGATACGCAGTATTTT,CASSLGPSGGGDTQYF
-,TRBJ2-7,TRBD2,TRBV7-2,TGTGCCAGCAGGGGACTAGCGGGAGTGTCCTACGAGCAGTACTTC,CASRGLAGVSYEQYF
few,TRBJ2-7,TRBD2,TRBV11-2,TGTGCCAGCAGCACGAGACCGACTAGCGGGTTCTCCTACGAGCAGTACTTC,CASSTRPTSGFSYEQYF
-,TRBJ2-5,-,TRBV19,TGTGCCAGTAGTACGTACGGTTACCAAGAGACCCAGTACTTC,CASSTYGYQETQYF
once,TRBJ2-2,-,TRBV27,TGTGCCAGCAAGGGGTCCCGGGACACCTACACCGGGGAGCTGTTTTTT,CASKGSRDTYTGELFF
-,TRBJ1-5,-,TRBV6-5,TGTGCCAGCAGTCGGACAGTAGGTCAGCCCCAGCATTTT,CASSRTVGQPQHF
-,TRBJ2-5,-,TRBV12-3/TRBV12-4,TGTGCCAGCAGTTTCGGGCCTCAAGAGGACCAGTACTTC,CASSFGPQEDQYF
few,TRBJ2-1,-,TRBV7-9,TGTGCCAGCAGCTTAGCGGGGATACGTCAGAATGAGCAGTTCTTC,CASSLAGIRQNEQFF
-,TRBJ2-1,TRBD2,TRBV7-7,TGTGCTAGCAGCTCCATCCCGGGACTAGCGGGAGTTGAGCAGTTCTTC,CASSSIPGLAGVEQFF
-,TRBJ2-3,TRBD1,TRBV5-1,TGCGCCAGCAGCTTGGAGGGACAGGGCGGTCCAGATACGCAGTATTTT,CASSLEGQGGPDTQYF
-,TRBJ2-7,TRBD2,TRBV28,TGTGCCAGCAGTTTACAGCGGGGGGGCTTGTACTTC,CASSLQRGGLYF
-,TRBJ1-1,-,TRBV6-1,TGTGCCAGCAGTGAAGGCCAAGCCTCAAACACTGAAGCTTTCTTT,CASSEGQASNTEAFF
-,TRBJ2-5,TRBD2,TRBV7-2,TGTGCCAGCAGCTTAGTTTCGGGGGGGCTGGAGACCCAGTACTTC,CASSLVSGGLETQYF
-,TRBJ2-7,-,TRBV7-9,TGTGCCAGCAGCTCCCATTTTGACGAGCAGTACTTC,CASSSHFDEQYF
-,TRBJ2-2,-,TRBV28,TGTGCCAGCAGTTTTAGTATACGGGAGTTCGACACCGGGGAGCTGTTTTTT,CASSFSIREFDTGELFF
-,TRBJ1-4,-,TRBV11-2,TGTGCCAGCAAACTAAGGGGGATTAGGGAAAAACTGTTTTTT,CASKLRGIREKLFF
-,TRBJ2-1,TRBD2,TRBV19,TGTGCCAGTAGTGCTTCAGGCGGTCGGACACGGGGGGTTAATGAGCAGTTCTTC,CASSASGGRTRGVNEQFF
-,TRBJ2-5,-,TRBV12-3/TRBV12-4,TGTGCCAGCAGTTTGTTAGGGAAGACCCAGTACTTC,CASSLLGKTQYF
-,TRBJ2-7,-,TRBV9,TGTGCCAGCAGCCCTAGTGGCGGAACCTCCTACGAGCAGTACTTC,CASSPSGGTSYEQYF
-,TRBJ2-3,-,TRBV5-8,TGTGCCAGCAGCTGGAGACGCGGCACAGATACGCAGTATTTT,CASSWRRGTDTQYF